The 20 T cell receptor beta chains below were found in one sample sequenced in a study. A single record per CDR3 protein comes from TCRdb applying MiXCR to the RT-PCR reads. The data contain 650,000 to 800,000 distinct CDR3 sequences, 14% of them seen just once; the ten biggest clones take up roughly 4%. Sequencing was carried out using memory CD4+ T cells from blood. These receptors were collected from a female donor in good health, serving as a healthy control.

The gene calls are TRBV3-1 and TRBJ1-1; maybe TRBD1 (5 bases). The ends were cut back, 4 bases at V and 11 bases at J, with 17 bases in the middle. Germline CDR1 is LGHDT and CDR2 is YNNKEL (reference sequence). This CDR3 spans 13 amino acids. The CDR3 DNA follows: TGTGCCAGCAGCCTCCCCTCAGGGCGTTCGGCTTTCTTT. It encodes CASSLPSGRSAFF.

The table lists this clonotype with a count of one. The chain is built from TRBV11-2 and TRBJ2-7; the D gene could be TRBD1 or TRBD2 (5 bases each). Per the germline V gene, CDR1 is SGHAT and CDR2 is FQNNGV. This CDR3 is 13 amino acids long. The V gene lost 1 base and the J gene lost 6 bases, with 10 bases spanning the gap. The DNA for the CDR3 is TGTGCCAGCAGCTTAGTCGAAGGGACCGAGCAGTACTTC. Translation gives CASSLVEGTEQYF.

This clonotype has ten or more counts. The CDR3, as DNA: TGTGCCATCAGTGAGTCCCGCGGTGGGTACACCGGGGAGCTGTTTTTT. It translates to CAISESRGGYTGELFF. V and J are TRBV10-3 and TRBJ2-2; D remains unclear. Trimming left V 0 bases short and J 3 bases short, with 11 bases between. Germline CDR1 ENHRY, CDR2 SYGVKD. The CDR3 is 16 residues long.

This clonotype was counted once. This rearrangement joins TRBV6-6 to TRBJ2-3; D possibly uses TRBD1 or TRBD2 (6 bases each). CDR3 length: 12 amino acids. The V gene lost 6 bases and the J gene lost 6 bases, with 10 bases spanning the gap. The germline V gene has CDR1 MNHNY and CDR2 SVGAGI (reference sequence). DNA of the CDR3: TGTGCCAGCAGAAGGGGGGCCGATACGCAGTATTTT. As protein: CASRRGADTQYF.

This clonotype showed up many times. This chain uses TRBV29-1 with TRBJ2-1; TRBD1 matches 10 bases. This CDR3 region has 15 residues. V lost 6 bases to trimming and J lost 3 bases; unmatched junction nucleotides: 8. Germline lookup yields CDR1 SQVTM and CDR2 ANQGSEA. CDR3 loop: CSVPDRGRVYNEQFF. CDR3 in DNA: TGCAGCGTCCCAGACAGGGGGCGTGTCTACAATGAGCAGTTCTTC.

The table lists this clonotype with a few counts. The rearrangement links TRBV12-3 or TRBV12-4 to TRBJ1-5; 8 bases are a match to TRBD1. With 6 bases clipped from V and 6 bases from J, the junction kept 10 bases outside the gene matches. The CDR3 sequence is 15 residues long. CDR3 residues: CASRPGQGLGQPQHF. The DNA of the CDR3 is TGTGCCAGCAGGCCCGGACAGGGTCTGGGTCAGCCCCAGCATTTT.

This clonotype was detected a few times. CDR3 in amino acids: CATSGTLTYNEQFF. Written as DNA, the CDR3 is TGTGCCACCAGTGGGACATTGACCTACAATGAGCAGTTCTTC. The chain joins TRBV24-1 to TRBJ2-1, with a tentative D call TRBD1 (5 bases). Trimming took 5 bases from V and 2 from J, leaving 9 bases between them. CDR1 KGHDR and CDR2 SFDVKD come from the germline V gene. The length of the CDR3 is 14 residues.

At least ten counts were recorded for this clonotype. The rearrangement uses TRBV12-3 or TRBV12-4 and TRBJ1-1; D is uncertain. The CDR3 has 14 residues. V dropped 6 bases and J dropped 5 bases, with 16 bases sitting between them. The chain's CDR3 is CASSLQRTGTEAFF. CDR3 coding DNA: TGTGCCAGCAGCCTACAGAGAACGGGGACTGAAGCTTTCTTT.

The chain joins TRBV3-1 to TRBJ2-7; 9 nucleotides line up with TRBD2. The V gene's germline CDR1 is LGHDT and CDR2 YNNKEL (reference sequence). The CDR3 sequence is 14 residues long. Trimming cost V 8 bases and J 8 bases; bases outside gene matches: 13. CDR3 bases: TGTGCCAGCGCCGCTAGCGGGAACCCCGGGCAGCAGTACTTC. The encoded protein is CASAASGNPGQQYF.

This clonotype turned up a few times. The chain couples TRBV14 to TRBJ2-7; 10 bases are shared with TRBD1. V gave up 2 bases and J gave up 4 bases; unmatched junction bases: 5. The CDR3 is 15 residues long. Germline values: CDR1 SGHDN, CDR2 FVKESK. CDR3 protein: CASSQPGQGYYEQYF. In nucleotides, the CDR3 is TGTGCCAGCAGCCAACCGGGACAGGGGTATTACGAGCAGTACTTC. Full variable domain (outside the CDR3, taken from reference TRBV14 and TRBJ2-7): EAGVTQFPSHSVIEKGQTVTLRCDPISGHDNLYWYRRVMGKEIKFLLHFVKESKQDESGMPNNRFLAERTGGTYSTLKVQPAELEDSGVYFCASSQPGQGYYEQYFGPGTRLTVT.

This clonotype was recorded at least ten times. The chain uses TRBV6-4 and TRBJ1-1; weak D call: TRBD1 (6 bases). Germline V lookup: CDR1 MRHNA, CDR2 SNTAGT. V lost 6 bases and J lost 4, with 21 bases in between. The CDR3 has 16 amino acids. In nucleotides, the CDR3 is TGTGCCAGCAGCGCCACGTGGGGGGCTGTCGTCACTGAAGCTTTCTTT. Translating it yields CASSATWGAVVTEAFF.

This clonotype occurred a few times. The chain combines TRBV20-1 with TRBJ2-5, with 7 bases aligning to TRBD1. The CDR3 is 12 residues long. Trimming at V came to 6 bases and at J to 4 bases, leaving 5 bases not matched to a gene. CDR1 is DFQATT, CDR2 SNEGSKA, per germline (reference sequence). This chain's CDR3 is CSARRQGETQYF. Here the CDR3 DNA reads TGCAGTGCCCGACGACAGGGAGAGACCCAGTACTTC.

In this sample, this clonotype turned up many times. CDR3: CASSLQTDEAFF. In nucleotides, the CDR3 is TGTGCCAGCAGTTTACAGACAGACGAAGCTTTCTTT. The chain couples TRBV28 to TRBJ1-1; a weak D match, TRBD1 (5 bases). The CDR3 consists of 12 residues. Germline CDR1 and CDR2: MDHEN and SYDVKM. Trimming pared 2 bases from V and 8 bases from J, leaving 9 bases between.

This clonotype was observed a handful of times. This chain uses TRBV11-2 with TRBJ1-3, with no clear D. The CDR3 has 14 amino acids. From germline, CDR1 is SGHAT and CDR2 FQNNGV. Trimming left V 3 bases short and J 0 bases short, with 6 bases between. Here the CDR3 DNA reads TGTGCCAGCAGCTTCGAAGTCTCTGGAAACACCATATATTTT. This codes for CASSFEVSGNTIYF.

For the CDR3, the DNA is TGTGCCACCAGCAGAGGCGGGACTAGCGGACACGAGCAGTACTTC. Translation gives CATSRGGTSGHEQYF. The genes are TRBV15 and TRBJ2-7; 11 positions match TRBD2. The V and J ends lost 1 base and 5 bases, in that order; junction bases with no gene match: 4. The CDR3 covers 15 residues. Germline CDR1 and CDR2: LNHNV and YYDKDF (reference sequence).

V usage is TRBV5-6 and J usage is TRBJ2-3, with 8 bases aligning to TRBD2. Germline CDR1 reads SGHDT; CDR2 reads YYEEEE. CDR3 length equals 15 residues. After removal of 3 bases from V and 2 bases from J, the junction contained 5 bases not matched to a gene. The CDR3 is CASSSPGGPTDTQYF. CDR3 sequence (DNA): TGTGCCAGCAGCTCCCCGGGGGGGCCCACAGATACGCAGTATTTT.

This clonotype was detected ten times or more. The genes are TRBV10-3 and TRBJ2-7; D gene unclear. CDR1 is ENHRY and CDR2 is SYGVKD in the germline V gene. The CDR3 runs 15 residues. The germline V and J ends were trimmed by 3 bases and 2 bases, with 14 bases remaining between them. As DNA, the CDR3 is TGTGCCATCAGTGATCAAGCGTATGGGACCTACGAGCAGTACTTC. Protein product: CAISDQAYGTYEQYF.

The genes are TRBV28 and TRBJ2-1, with 7 bases identical to TRBD2. Unmatched junction bases numbered 7, after V lost 1 base and J lost 1 base. Germline V gives CDR1 MDHEN, CDR2 SYDVKM. CDR3 length equals 17 residues. CDR3 sequence reads: CASSLLGGGGSYNEQFF. CDR3 bases: TGTGCCAGCAGTTTATTGGGGGGGGGAGGTTCCTACAATGAGCAGTTCTTC.

This clonotype was seen repeatedly, ten times or more. The rearrangement joins TRBV20-1 to TRBJ1-2, with TRBD1 matching 9 bases. The germline CDR1 and CDR2 sequences are DFQATT and SNEGSKA (reference sequence). J lost 8 bases, V lost 3 bases, and 16 bases had no gene match. The CDR3 sequence is 16 residues long. This chain's CDR3 is CSASARGDRDAGGYTF. DNA for the CDR3: TGCAGTGCTAGCGCTCGTGGGGACAGGGATGCTGGAGGCTACACCTTC.

This clonotype was seen more than once but under ten times. The chain has TRBV25-1 and TRBJ2-6, with D tentatively TRBD2 (6 bases). Germline loops: CDR1 MGHDK, CDR2 SYGVNS. This CDR3 contains 16 residues. Trimming took 4 bases from V and 3 from J, leaving 13 bases between them. CDR3 in amino acids: CASSAYAGSGANVLTF. The DNA for the CDR3 is TGTGCCAGCAGTGCGTACGCGGGGAGTGGGGCCAACGTCCTGACTTTC.